This T cell receptor beta chain emerged from a study of blood T cell repertoires in COVID-19 (dated by TCRdb to 2019 to 2021). Notes on the research overall: Collaborator samples came from the United States, Italy and Spain and covered acute and convalescent phases of COVID-19. Deeply sampled blood TCRbeta repertoires from subjects exposed to, actively infected with, or recovered from COVID-19 were included in the dataset. The sample metadata nearly always contained a de-identified subject ID, COVID-19 status, age in years and sex. The samples were drawn from two sources: the first 160 participants of the ongoing ImmuneRACE study, and 1,000 to 1,500 subjects contributed by 6 global collaborators. The repertoires were made available in a free public database intended to serve as a resource for research on the immune response to SARS-CoV-2. Where available, HLA class I and class II types were taken from metadata supplied by the sample provider and were not determined by assay-based typing. The material from the prospective study consisted of cDNA or gDNA derived from T cells, B-cell-depleted T cells, or PBMCs. The investigation overall reported the following: Clinical and demographic metadata were provided uncurated, with the amount varying by source and participant.

Participants in the prospective study were aged roughly 18 to 95 years, lived in about two dozen United States geographic areas, and enrolled through a virtual design. In the prospective study, participants were assigned to cohorts based on the clinical history participants reported in a screening survey and a study questionnaire. Exposed participants had been in contact with someone with a PCR-confirmed or clinician-diagnosed COVID-19 case within 2 weeks of study entry. In the prospective study, whole blood, serum and a nasopharyngeal or oropharyngeal swab were collected from each participant by mobile phlebotomists. Additional blood draws and questionnaires over an approximately two-month period could optionally be provided by prospective study participants. Blood samples from the prospective study were shipped frozen or at room temperature prior to DNA extraction. Concerning this clone: Its antigen is not yet known. Base qualities are not at hand, and no much larger clone is one base apart.

TCRbeta CDR3 regions were amplified from genomic DNA by means of the immunoSEQ Assay, a bias-controlled multiplex PCR. The study's own analysis went as follows. Nucleated cell counts per sample were estimated from amplification of reference gene primers within the assay. To quantify the absolute abundance of each unique TCRbeta CDR3 rearrangement, sequence reads were collapsed and filtered. Productive Simpson clonality was computed per sample as the square root of Simpson's diversity index over productive rearrangements. Entries here come from immuneACCESS through TCRdb and include only in-frame sequences with V and J called. Some clones fail to appear in such tables; in the studies checked, an unresolved V gene covers under half of the shortfall, and the cause of the remainder is unknown. V, J and clone size were drawn from that table, and D and trimming were deduced from the DNA. This sample gives fewer than 250,000 clones in total; about 80% of them show up just once. The ten biggest clones cover 4.8% of the sample.

The CDR3 holds 16 amino acids from the cysteine to the phenylalanine. Kept here is only the CDR3 DNA, which spans 48 bases and is read in frame from base 1. Per the germline V gene, MNHEY is the CDR1 and SVGEGT is the CDR2. At the junction V is shortened by 0 bases and J by 1 base, with 10 bases in between. The chain employs TRBV6-2 or TRBV6-3 and TRBJ1-3; the D segment cannot be called with confidence. Sequenced: PBMCs or T cells enriched from blood (not recorded which). The origin of this receptor is a woman in her 50s who had been exposed to COVID-19. The CDR3 has the sequence CASSYSGGRSGNTIYF. The nucleotide sequence reads TGTGCCAGCAGTTACTCCGGTGGTCGGTCTGGAAACACCATATATTTT.